Listed below are T cell receptor beta chains from one sample, sequenced in a study of blood T cell repertoires in COVID-19. TCRdb's copy holds only in-frame clones and misses some; the assay was immunoSEQ multiplex PCR. The table records about 160,000 clones, approximately 91% of them present only once. Sequencing was performed on peripheral blood. The receptors shown here come from a man between 18 and 35 years old with acute or convalescent COVID-19. Both conserved end residues are part of each CDR3. The order of the fields is V gene, D gene, J gene, CDR3 DNA, CDR3 protein. The D gene is left open where the match is weak.

TRBV19	-	TRBJ1-5	TGTGCCAGTAGTATCCGGGGAACAGGGAATCAGCCCCAGCATTTT	CASSIRGTGNQPQHF
TRBV30	TRBD1	TRBJ2-1	TGTGCCTGGAACAGACAGGGCGGGAATGAGCAGTTCTTC	CAWNRQGGNEQFF
TRBV5-1	-	TRBJ2-2	TGCGCCAGCAGCCTTTCCAGGGTCCCCGGGGAGCTGTTTTTT	CASSLSRVPGELFF
TRBV10-2	-	TRBJ1-5	TGCGCCAGCAGTAGCCTCACTGGTGGGCCCCAGCATTTT	CASSSLTGGPQHF
TRBV5-1	-	TRBJ2-2	TGCGCCAGCAGCCCCGAGGGCACCGGGGAGCTGTTTTTT	CASSPEGTGELFF
TRBV5-1	-	TRBJ2-3	TGCGCCAGCAGCCCGGGGATTGGCTGGGGAGCAGATACGCAGTATTTT	CASSPGIGWGADTQYF
TRBV27	-	TRBJ1-6	TGTGCCAGCAGTTTGGTAGCCGGGACACACTCCTATAATTCACCCCTCCACTTT	CASSLVAGTHSYNSPLHF
TRBV3-1/TRBV3-2	TRBD1	TRBJ1-4	TGTGCCAGCAGCCCCGGGACAGGGGTAGAAAAACTGTTTTTT	CASSPGTGVEKLFF
TRBV11-3	TRBD1	TRBJ1-1	TGTGCCAGCAGCTTAGCAACCGGGACAGCAAACACTGAAGCTTTCTTT	CASSLATGTANTEAFF
TRBV30	-	TRBJ1-5	TGTGCCTGGAGTGCCCGAGGGGGGGCAAGGCAGCCCCAGCATTTT	CAWSARGGARQPQHF
TRBV18	-	TRBJ1-2	TGTGCCAGCTCACCCAGCGAGTATGGCTACACCTTC	CASSPSEYGYTF
TRBV5-1	TRBD2	TRBJ2-7	TGCGCCAGCAGCTTCGGGGGGGCTTCCTACGAGCAGTACTTC	CASSFGGASYEQYF
TRBV27	TRBD1	TRBJ1-6	TGTGCCAGCAGTTCCCGGACAGGGGTGTACAATTCACCCCTCCACTTT	CASSSRTGVYNSPLHF